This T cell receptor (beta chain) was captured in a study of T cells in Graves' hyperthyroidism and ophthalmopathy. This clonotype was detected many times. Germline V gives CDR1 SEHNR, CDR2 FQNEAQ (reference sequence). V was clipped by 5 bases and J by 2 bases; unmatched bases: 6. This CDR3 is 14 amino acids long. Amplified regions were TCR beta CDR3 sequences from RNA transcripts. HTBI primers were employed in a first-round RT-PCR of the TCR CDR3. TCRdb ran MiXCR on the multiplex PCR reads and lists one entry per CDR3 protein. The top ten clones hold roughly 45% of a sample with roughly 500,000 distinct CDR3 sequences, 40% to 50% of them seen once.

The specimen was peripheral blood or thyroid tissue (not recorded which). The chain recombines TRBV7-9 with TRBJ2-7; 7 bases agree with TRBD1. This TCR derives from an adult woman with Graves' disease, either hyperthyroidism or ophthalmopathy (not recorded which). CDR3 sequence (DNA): TGTGCCAGCAGCCCTCCGACAGGGACCTACGAGCAGTACTTC. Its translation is CASSPPTGTYEQYF.